The 28 T cell receptor beta chains below come from one sample, sequenced in a study of beta chain features in type 1 diabetes. Antigens for these TCRs are unknown. The sequenced template was cDNA made from the entire isolated RNA. Repertoires were generated with immunoSEQ multiplex PCR, while TCRdb's copy carries only in-frame clones and drops some. The sample yields about 700,000 clones, 13% seen once. Findings and limits, study-wide: In every one of the four CD4+ subsets, TCRB CDR3s were moderately but significantly shorter in Type 1 diabetes patients.

Sample: naive CD4+ T cells from blood. These receptors came from a man aged 18-30 years with type 1 diabetes.

In this sample, this clone turned up a few times. The V and J genes are TRBV6-5 and TRBJ2-7, with no clear D. Germline V gene lookup returns CDR1 MNHEY and CDR2 SVGAGI. V lost 6 bases, J lost 3 bases, and 9 bases lay in between. The CDR3 spans 12 residues. The CDR3: CASRTGDYEQYF. For the CDR3, the DNA is TGTGCCAGCAGAACCGGAGACTACGAGCAGTACTTC.

This chain joins TRBV20-1 and TRBJ2-1; D remains unclear. This CDR3 contains 11 residues. Trimming stripped 2 bases from V and 9 bases from J, with 8 bases between. Germline-derived CDR1 and CDR2 are DFQATT and SNEGSKA (reference sequence). This CDR3 reads CSARSSGEQFF. DNA for the CDR3: TGCAGTGCTAGATCGAGTGGTGAGCAGTTCTTC.

As to this clone: Other DNA sequences within the sample encode an identical CDR3. The rearrangement uses TRBV7-6 and TRBJ2-5, with D unresolved. The CDR3 length is 11 residues. Germline V gene lookup returns CDR1 SGHVS and CDR2 FNYEAQ. Trimming took 3 bases from V and 5 from J, leaving 4 bases between them. CDR3 sequence: CASSLLETQYF. In DNA form, the CDR3 reads TGTGCCAGCAGCTTGCTGGAGACCCAGTACTTC. The full variable domain, completed using reference TRBV7-6 and TRBJ2-5, is GAGVSQSPRYKVTKRGQDVALRCDPISGHVSLYWYRQALGQGPEFLTYFNYEAQQDKSGLPNDRFSAERPEGSISTLTIQRTEQRDSAMYRCASSLLETQYFGPGTRLLVL.

In its sample, this clone was seen a few times. The chain employs TRBV18 and TRBJ2-5, with TRBD1 matching 7 bases. The germline V gene encodes CDR1 KGHSH and CDR2 LQKENI. After removal of 5 bases from V and 1 base from J, the junction contained 4 bases not matched to a gene. The length of the CDR3 is 14 residues. CDR3 protein: CASSRGQSQETQYF. In DNA form, the CDR3 reads TGTGCCAGCTCAAGGGGACAGTCCCAAGAGACCCAGTACTTC.

This clone was picked up a small number of times. CDR3 coding DNA: TGCGCCAGCAGCCACCTACAGGGGGTCTCTGAAGATACGCAGTATTTT. Translating it yields CASSHLQGVSEDTQYF. The V and J genes are TRBV4-1 and TRBJ2-3; 8 bases map to TRBD1. The CDR3 is 16 residues long. V gave up 3 bases and J gave up 5 bases; unmatched junction bases: 10. CDR1 is MGHRA and CDR2 is YSYEKL in the germline V gene.

The chain recombines TRBV7-9 with TRBJ2-5; TRBD1 is a possible D gene (6 bases). Trimming took 4 bases from V and 4 from J, leaving 13 bases between them. CDR3 length: 14 residues. Looked up from germline, CDR1 is SEHNR and CDR2 is FQNEAQ (reference sequence). In nucleotides, the CDR3 is TGTGCCAGCAGCTCTCCGACAGGACCAGAGACCCAGTACTTC. Translated, it gives CASSSPTGPETQYF.

V usage is TRBV5-4 and J usage is TRBJ1-6; 7 bases line up with TRBD1. V lost 0 bases, J lost 9 bases, and 3 bases stayed unmatched. The CDR3 loop spans 14 amino acids. Per the germline V gene, CDR1 is SGHNT and CDR2 is YYREEE (reference sequence). The CDR3 protein is CASSLDRGLSPLHF. DNA of the CDR3: TGTGCCAGCAGCTTGGACAGGGGCCTTTCACCCCTCCACTTT.

The table lists this clone with a few counts. The chain combines TRBV4-1 with TRBJ2-1; the match to TRBD1 covers 9 bases. Trimming at V came to 4 bases and at J to 8 bases, leaving 6 bases not matched to a gene. The CDR3 runs 14 residues. Per the germline V gene, CDR1 is MGHRA and CDR2 is YSYEKL. CDR3 loop: CASSRLGQGYEQFF. CDR3 nucleotide sequence: TGCGCCAGCAGCCGACTGGGACAGGGCTATGAGCAGTTCTTC.

This clone was observed a handful of times. The V and J genes are TRBV18 and TRBJ2-1, with a weak D call TRBD1 (6 bases). Looked up from germline, CDR1 is KGHSH and CDR2 is LQKENI. V was clipped by 4 bases and J by 11 bases, with 18 bases between them. The CDR3 covers 14 residues. The CDR3: CASSRRGQMNKQFF. CDR3 in DNA: TGTGCCAGCTCACGACGAGGACAGATGAATAAGCAGTTCTTC.

This clone appeared a few times. V is TRBV6-6 and J is TRBJ2-7; tentatively, D is TRBD1 (6 bases). CDR1 is MNHNY, CDR2 SVGAGI, per germline (reference sequence). CDR3 size: 14 residues. The V end was cut by 7 bases, the J end by 2 bases, with 15 bases between. CDR3 region: CASTPRGITYEQYF. DNA of the CDR3: TGTGCCAGCACCCCCAGGGGTATTACCTACGAGCAGTACTTC.

This clone was found a few times. The chain joins TRBV4-1 to TRBJ2-2; D is unresolved. The germline V gene has CDR1 MGHRA and CDR2 YSYEKL. Trimming shortened V by 0 bases and J by 4 bases, and 15 bases separated the two germline ends. This CDR3 region has 17 residues. CDR3 nucleotides: TGCGCCAGCAGCCAAGAACCAGACCGACCCCCCACCGGGGAGCTGTTTTTT. Residues: CASSQEPDRPPTGELFF.

V gene TRBV29-1 combines with J gene TRBJ1-3, with 8 positions matching TRBD1. Germline-derived CDR1 and CDR2 are SQVTM and ANQGSEA. J was trimmed by 2 bases and V by 4 bases; bases with no gene match: 4. The CDR3 runs 14 residues. The CDR3 protein is CSVVGRGPGNTIYF. The CDR3 DNA reads as TGCAGCGTTGTCGGCAGGGGGCCTGGAAACACCATATATTTT.

The chain combines TRBV11-2 with TRBJ2-2; 8 nucleotides match TRBD2. The CDR3 consists of 15 residues. Germline loops: CDR1 SGHAT, CDR2 FQNNGV. With V trimmed by 2 bases and J by 6 bases, 5 bases remained unmatched. The CDR3 coding sequence is TGTGCCAGCAGCTTATCCGGGGGGGCGGCCGGGGAGCTGTTTTTT. Protein sequence: CASSLSGGAAGELFF.

CDR3 nucleotides: TGTGCCTGGAGTCCCCCGCCGCAGGCAGATACGCAGTATTTT. Translation gives CAWSPPPQADTQYF. The rearrangement uses TRBV30 and TRBJ2-3, with unresolved D. Germline CDR1 is GTSNPN and CDR2 is SVGIG (reference sequence). The CDR3 extends over 14 amino acids. V was clipped by 2 bases and J by 4 bases, with 13 bases between them.

This sequence joins TRBV29-1 and TRBJ1-2; no definite D call. The CDR3 length is 14 residues. Germline lookup yields CDR1 SQVTM and CDR2 ANQGSEA. V lost 1 base, J lost 1 base, and 10 bases lay in between. CDR3 protein: CSVEGRAINYGYTF. The CDR3, as DNA: TGCAGCGTTGAAGGAAGGGCCATTAACTATGGCTACACCTTC.

The V gene is TRBV10-3, the J gene TRBJ1-4; no firm D call. Germline CDR1 and CDR2: ENHRY and SYGVKD. Trimming stripped 6 bases from V and 4 bases from J, with 15 bases between. The CDR3 consists of 15 residues. The CDR3 loop reads CAISSSGTINEKLFF. The DNA for the CDR3 is TGTGCCATCAGCTCGTCCGGCACTATTAATGAAAAACTGTTTTTT.

About this clone itself: The same CDR3 can be traced to other DNA sequences in this sample. V usage is TRBV11-2 and J usage is TRBJ2-5; D not resolved. The CDR3 totals 13 residues. Trimming removed 3 bases from V and 1 base from J, with 6 bases in between. Per germline, CDR1 SGHAT and CDR2 FQNNGV. CDR3: CASSFGSQETQYF. The CDR3 DNA follows: TGTGCCAGCAGCTTTGGATCCCAAGAGACCCAGTACTTC.

This clone appeared a few times. V gene TRBV28 combines with J gene TRBJ1-6; D is unclear. This CDR3 has 12 amino acids. Germline V gene data show CDR1 as MDHEN and CDR2 as SYDVKM. Trimming left V 3 bases short and J 14 bases short, with 11 bases between. This CDR3 reads CASSFPWEALHF. The CDR3 DNA is TGTGCCAGCAGTTTTCCATGGGAGGCCCTCCACTTT. The full variable domain, rest sourced from reference TRBV28 and TRBJ1-6, is DVKVTQSSRYLVKRTGEKVFLECVQDMDHENMFWYRQDPGLGLRLIYFSYDVKMKEKGDIPEGYSVSREKKERFSLILESASTNQTSMYLCASSFPWEALHFGNGTRLTVT.

This clone turned up a few times. J is TRBJ2-7 and V is TRBV18, with a possible D match to TRBD1 (6 bases). The CDR3 spans 14 residues. Germline V CDR1 and CDR2: KGHSH, LQKENI. V dropped 1 base and J dropped 4 bases, with 11 bases sitting between them. The CDR3 nucleotides read TGTGCCAGCTCACCACTCCCAGGGGTTTACGAGCAGTACTTC. Translation gives CASSPLPGVYEQYF.

This chain links TRBV5-1 with TRBJ2-3; no reliable D call. The germline V gene has CDR1 SGHRS and CDR2 YFSETQ. This CDR3 is 15 amino acids long. V was shortened by 1 base and J by 0 bases, with 9 bases between the two germline ends. The CDR3 DNA reads as TGCGCCAGCAGCTTGACAGTAACTAGCACAGATACGCAGTATTTT. This translates into CASSLTVTSTDTQYF. Full variable domain (rest looked up from reference TRBV5-1 and TRBJ2-3): KAGVTQTPRYLIKTRGQQVTLSCSPISGHRSVSWYQQTPGQGLQFLFEYFSETQRNKGNFPGRFSGRQFSNSRSEMNVSTLELGDSALYLCASSLTVTSTDTQYFGPGTRLTVL.

This clone was recorded a few times. The chain links TRBV25-1 to TRBJ2-1; TRBD1 agrees at 10 bases. In germline, CDR1 is MGHDK, CDR2 SYGVNS. Unmatched junction bases numbered 6, after V lost 3 bases and J lost 7 bases. The CDR3 contains 15 residues. The CDR3 reads CASSDPGTGDNEQFF. CDR3 nucleotide sequence: TGTGCCAGCAGTGACCCCGGGACAGGGGATAATGAGCAGTTCTTC.

The rearrangement joins TRBV5-6 to TRBJ2-7; the D gene is possibly TRBD1 (6 bases). Between the trimmed V and J ends, which lost 4 bases and 3 bases, there was a span of 17 bases. Germline CDR1 reads SGHDT; CDR2 reads YYEEEE. CDR3 length equals 15 residues. In nucleotides, the CDR3 is TGTGCCAGCAGCGTTCCAGGGGCCTCCCTCTACGAGCAGTACTTC. The encoded protein is CASSVPGASLYEQYF.

The gene calls are TRBV15 and TRBJ2-3; D unclear. Trimming took 0 bases from V and 7 from J, leaving 14 bases between them. Germline V gene data show CDR1 as LNHNV and CDR2 as YYDKDF (reference sequence). The CDR3 loop spans 15 amino acids. The CDR3 DNA reads TGTGCCACCAGCAGAGATCCCTACATGGGAAATACGCAGTATTTT. Protein: CATSRDPYMGNTQYF.

This clone occurred a few times. The chain combines TRBV30 with TRBJ1-2; the D gene is possibly TRBD1 (5 bases). V lost 1 base and J 8 bases, leaving 17 bases between the germline ends. The CDR3 covers 14 residues. The germline V gene encodes CDR1 GTSNPN and CDR2 SVGIG (reference sequence). The CDR3 coding sequence is TGTGCCTGGAGTGACCGACAGTACTTCGGAGGCTACACCTTC. Translated: CAWSDRQYFGGYTF.

The chain links TRBV7-9 to TRBJ2-3; D gene uncertain. The V and J ends lost 7 bases and 1 base respectively, with 18 bases between them. The CDR3 is made up of 16 amino acids. Germline V CDR1 and CDR2: SEHNR, FQNEAQ (reference sequence). The DNA of the CDR3 is TGTGCCAGCACCCCCAGTGGGTTGTCGGGCACAGATACGCAGTATTTT. The encoded protein is CASTPSGLSGTDTQYF.

This clone was observed a few times. V is TRBV7-9 and J is TRBJ2-1; no firm D call. The V gene's germline CDR1 is SEHNR and CDR2 FQNEAQ (reference sequence). The CDR3 is 16 amino acids. V was shortened by 3 bases and J by 0 bases, with 12 bases between the two germline ends. CDR3 sequence (DNA): TGTGCCAGCAGCTTGGCGCGAGTGAGCTCCTACAATGAGCAGTTCTTC. Translated: CASSLARVSSYNEQFF.

In this sample, this clone turned up a few times. V gene TRBV5-8 combines with J gene TRBJ2-6; no reliable D call. Trimming shortened V by 6 bases and J by 0 bases, and 19 bases separated the two germline ends. The CDR3 sequence is 18 residues long. The germline V gene encodes CDR1 SGHTS and CDR2 YDEGEE. The CDR3 protein is CASTRMLRVPSGANVLTF. CDR3 sequence (DNA): TGTGCCAGCACCCGGATGCTCCGAGTCCCCTCTGGGGCCAACGTCCTGACTTTC.

The chain couples TRBV10-2 to TRBJ1-6; 8 nucleotides line up with TRBD1. With 2 bases clipped from V and 7 bases from J, the junction kept 7 bases outside the gene matches. The germline CDR1 and CDR2 sequences are WSHSY and SAAADI. This CDR3 is 16 amino acids long. CDR3 protein: CASSETQTGVNSPLHF. The CDR3 DNA sequence: TGCGCCAGCAGTGAGACCCAGACAGGGGTCAATTCACCCCTCCACTTT.